The T cell receptor beta chain under discussion was sequenced for a study of cytomegalovirus exposure and HLA in healthy donors. The repertoire was sequenced with immunoSEQ multiplex PCR; TCRdb's copy has only in-frame clones and lacks some. The sample carries around 300,000 clones, approximately 88% recorded once. CDR3 length: 17 amino acids. The junction had 12 bases not matched to a gene; V was cut back by 4 bases and J by 6 bases. The germline V gene encodes CDR1 SNHLY and CDR2 FYNNEI. The TCR comes from a woman aged 18-29 years in good health and CMV-seronegative. The gene calls are TRBV2 and TRBJ2-1; 10 bases align to TRBD1. Sample: PBMCs. The CDR3 here is CASSAGTGAIRANEQFF. The CDR3 bases are TGTGCCAGCAGTGCAGGGACAGGGGCCATAAGGGCCAATGAGCAGTTCTTC.